The 26 T cell receptor beta chains in this list originate from one sample, sequenced in a study of cytomegalovirus exposure and HLA in healthy donors. Primers included in the PCR were 60 Vbeta and 13 Jbeta primers. Assay used: immunoSEQ multiplex PCR; TCRdb lists only in-frame clones, some missing. The table shows 70,000 to 100,000 clones, with around 81% occurring only once. Sequencing was carried out using PBMCs. The source of these receptors is a man aged 18 to 35 in good health and CMV-seronegative.

Points on this clone: At one end the junction does not follow the germline gene, possibly because of a read error. The chain couples TRBV7-9 to TRBJ1-1, with 7 bases fitting TRBD1. This CDR3 spans 16 amino acids. Germline values: CDR1 SEHNR, CDR2 FQNEAQ (reference sequence). CDR3 loop: CSSSKRPSGGNTEAFF. The DNA of the CDR3 is TGTTCCAGCAGCAAGAGACCTTCAGGGGGTAACACTGAAGCTTTCTTT.

V is TRBV7-8 and J is TRBJ1-1; D gene ambiguous. Germline values: CDR1 SGHVS, CDR2 FQNEAQ. The CDR3 loop spans 17 amino acids. V was cut by 1 base and J by 1 base, with 16 bases left in between. Here the CDR3 reads CASSLGTINRRNTEAFF. The CDR3 nucleotides read TGTGCCAGCAGCTTAGGTACGATAAATCGGAGGAACACTGAAGCTTTCTTT.

The chain uses TRBV5-1 and TRBJ2-5, with TRBD1 matching over 7 bases. The CDR3 has 12 residues. Per germline, CDR1 SGHRS and CDR2 YFSETQ. V trimming: 5 bases; J trimming: 5 bases; junction bases outside the gene matches: 3. The chain's CDR3 is CASRPQGETQYF. CDR3 sequence (DNA): TGCGCCAGCAGACCACAGGGGGAGACCCAGTACTTC.

The CDR3 is CASSLDMLNTEAFF. For the CDR3, the DNA is TGTGCCAGCAGCTTAGACATGTTGAACACTGAAGCTTTCTTT. This rearrangement joins TRBV27 to TRBJ1-1; D gene unclear. V was pared by 6 bases and J by 0 bases, with 11 bases between. Per germline, CDR1 MNHEY and CDR2 SMNVEV (reference sequence). CDR3 size: 14 residues.

This sequence joins TRBV18 and TRBJ1-1; a possible D gene is TRBD1 (6 bases). Germline V gene sequence: CDR1 KGHSH, CDR2 LQKENI. The CDR3 extends over 14 amino acids. The V end lost 5 bases, the J end lost 0 bases, and 10 bases lay between the germline ends. The CDR3 DNA reads TGTGCCAGCTCATTCGGACAGATGAACACTGAAGCTTTCTTT. As protein: CASSFGQMNTEAFF.

This chain connects TRBV5-6 to TRBJ2-5; possibly TRBD1 for D (6 bases). Per the germline V gene, CDR1 is SGHDT and CDR2 is YYEEEE. Trimming stripped 4 bases from V and 2 bases from J, with 12 bases between. The CDR3 extends over 14 amino acids. DNA for the CDR3: TGTGCCAGCAGCCGCGGACAGCTACAAGAGACCCAGTACTTC. Translation gives CASSRGQLQETQYF.

In the case of this clone: The germline gene is not matched at one end of the junction; a read error may be the cause. This rearrangement joins TRBV18 to TRBJ1-1; D gene unclear. The CDR3 is 16 amino acids. CDR1 KGHSH and CDR2 LQKENI come from the germline V gene. Here the CDR3 reads CASSPSAEGKVTKAFF. The CDR3 DNA follows: TGTGCCAGCTCACCATCCGCGGAAGGTAAAGTCACTAAAGCTTTCTTT.

This chain links TRBV19 with TRBJ2-3; D gene ambiguous. Germline values: CDR1 LNHDA, CDR2 SQIVND (reference sequence). This CDR3 contains 17 residues. V gave up 0 bases and J gave up 0 bases, with 13 bases separating them. The DNA for the CDR3 is TGTGCCAGTAGTATAGATCTTTACAGTGCTAGCACAGATACGCAGTATTTT. It translates to CASSIDLYSASTDTQYF.

This chain's CDR3 is CASTLTMDRSNTIYF. The CDR3 DNA reads TGTGCCAGCACGTTAACGATGGACAGATCGAACACCATATATTTT. The chain uses TRBV18 and TRBJ1-3, with a possible D match to TRBD1 (6 bases). Germline-derived CDR1 and CDR2 are KGHSH and LQKENI. There are 15 residues in the CDR3. V shed 8 bases and J shed 7 bases, with 21 bases lying between them.

The chain carries TRBV19 and TRBJ2-7, with D maybe TRBD1 (6 bases). Germline V gene lookup returns CDR1 LNHDA and CDR2 SQIVND (reference sequence). The CDR3 extends over 15 amino acids. V lost 1 base, J lost 0 bases, and 10 bases lay in between. CDR3 protein: CASSIGQGSSYEQYF. CDR3 nucleotide sequence: TGTGCCAGTAGTATAGGGCAGGGGAGCTCCTACGAGCAGTACTTC.

The chain is built from TRBV5-1 and TRBJ2-3; maybe TRBD1 (6 bases). The V gene lost 1 base and the J gene lost 0 bases, with 9 bases spanning the gap. The CDR3 spans 15 residues. CDR1 and CDR2 from the germline V gene are SGHRS and YFSETQ. The CDR3: CASSLRQGSTDTQYF. The DNA for the CDR3 is TGCGCCAGCAGCTTGAGGCAGGGGAGCACAGATACGCAGTATTTT.

The rearrangement uses TRBV30 and TRBJ1-4, with a weak D call TRBD1 (5 bases). This CDR3 spans 13 amino acids. Germline CDR1 and CDR2: GTSNPN and SVGIG (reference sequence). V was shortened by 8 bases and J by 8 bases, with 18 bases between the two germline ends. The DNA for the CDR3 is TGTGCCGCCTCGGACGGGGGAGGAGAAAAACTGTTTTTT. Its translation is CAASDGGGEKLFF.

The chain employs TRBV6-5 and TRBJ2-5, with D tentatively TRBD2 (5 bases). V dropped 5 bases and J dropped 1 base, with 14 bases sitting between them. Germline-derived CDR1 and CDR2 are MNHEY and SVGAGI. This CDR3 has 15 residues. DNA for the CDR3: TGTGCCAGCAGTCACCTTACTCGGGGCCAAGAGACCCAGTACTTC. Its protein is CASSHLTRGQETQYF.

The rearrangement joins TRBV5-6 to TRBJ1-3, with 8 bases that match TRBD1. V dropped 5 bases and J dropped 2; count of bases not matched to a gene: 9. The CDR3 is made up of 16 amino acids. CDR1 is SGHDT and CDR2 is YYEEEE in the germline V gene. CDR3 protein: CASSRLDRDPGNTIYF. The CDR3 region has the DNA TGTGCCAGCAGTCGACTGGACAGGGATCCTGGAAACACCATATATTTT.

This clone was seen a few times. The chain has TRBV19 and TRBJ2-1, with a tentative D call TRBD1 (6 bases). Between the trimmed V and J ends, which lost 5 bases and 7 bases, there was a span of 9 bases. The CDR3 has 12 amino acids. Looked up from germline, CDR1 is LNHDA and CDR2 is SQIVND (reference sequence). The CDR3 sequence is CASSVGQNEQFF. CDR3 coding DNA: TGTGCCAGTAGTGTCGGACAGAATGAGCAGTTCTTC.

The genes are TRBV19 and TRBJ1-4; 10 positions agree with TRBD1. CDR3 length: 16 residues. The ends lost 6 bases at V and 4 bases at J; junction bases unmatched: 8. CDR1 LNHDA and CDR2 SQIVND come from the germline V gene (reference sequence). Here the CDR3 reads CASSPVRTGGNEKLFF. The CDR3 nucleotides are TGTGCCAGTAGCCCCGTCCGGACAGGGGGTAATGAAAAACTGTTTTTT.

The rearrangement links TRBV6-6 to TRBJ2-7; no definite D call. The germline V gene has CDR1 MNHNY and CDR2 SVGAGI (reference sequence). V was shortened by 0 bases and J by 2 bases, with 5 bases between the two germline ends. There are 13 residues in the CDR3. CDR3 nucleotides: TGTGCCAGCAGTTACTCCCGGGCCTACGAGCAGTACTTC. Its translation is CASSYSRAYEQYF.

This clone came up once. The gene calls are TRBV5-4 and TRBJ2-3; D not certain. Germline CDR1 is SGHNT and CDR2 is YYREEE (reference sequence). There are 13 residues in the CDR3. The V and J ends lost 3 bases and 4 bases respectively, with 9 bases between them. The CDR3 here is CASSSALADTQYF. The CDR3 nucleotides read TGTGCCAGCAGCTCCGCCCTAGCAGATACGCAGTATTTT.

The V call is TRBV30, the J call TRBJ1-6; the D gene is possibly TRBD1 (5 bases). The CDR3 spans 16 residues. Between the trimmed V and J ends, which lost 0 bases and 10 bases, there was a span of 19 bases. Germline V CDR1 and CDR2: GTSNPN, SVGIG (reference sequence). In nucleotides, the CDR3 is TGTGCCTGGAGTGTACGTAGGGGAGGAGTTAGGTCACCCCTCCACTTT. As protein: CAWSVRRGGVRSPLHF.

The V and J genes are TRBV7-3 and TRBJ2-3; the match to TRBD2 covers 11 bases. Germline CDR1 and CDR2: SGHTA and FQGTGA. The CDR3 is 16 amino acids. V trimming: 1 base; J trimming: 4 bases; junction bases outside the gene matches: 4. Here the CDR3 reads CASSLISGGAPDTQYF. CDR3 DNA: TGTGCCAGCAGCTTAATTAGCGGGGGGGCTCCAGATACGCAGTATTTT.

This clone came up once. This chain joins TRBV6-4 and TRBJ1-5; 9 bases are shared with TRBD1. V lost 3 bases, J lost 6 bases, and 3 bases stayed unmatched. This CDR3 contains 14 residues. CDR1 and CDR2 from the germline V gene are MRHNA and SNTAGT. CDR3 nucleotide sequence: TGTGCCAGCAGTGAGTGGACAGGGGCTCAGCCCCAGCATTTT. This codes for CASSEWTGAQPQHF.

V gene TRBV19 combines with J gene TRBJ1-1, with 11 nucleotides matching TRBD1. The CDR3 is 16 amino acids. CDR1 is LNHDA, CDR2 SQIVND, per germline (reference sequence). J was trimmed by 5 bases and V by 7 bases; bases with no gene match: 12. Written as DNA, the CDR3 is TGTGCCAGTACGGACAGGGGGCTGTCAGGGAGGACTGAAGCTTTCTTT. Translation gives CASTDRGLSGRTEAFF.

Here the CDR3 DNA reads TGTGCCTGGAGTGTACGAACACAGGGGTATTCACCCCTCCACTTT. This gives the protein CAWSVRTQGYSPLHF. The chain couples TRBV30 to TRBJ1-6; 7 bases match TRBD1. There are 15 residues in the CDR3. The J segment lost 8 bases and the V segment lost 0 bases, leaving 7 bases of the junction unmatched. Per germline, CDR1 GTSNPN and CDR2 SVGIG (reference sequence).

This chain uses TRBV11-2 with TRBJ1-3; TRBD1 is a possible D gene (5 bases). The germline V gene encodes CDR1 SGHAT and CDR2 FQNNGV. This CDR3 contains 14 residues. V dropped 0 bases and J dropped 4 bases, with 7 bases sitting between them. CDR3 in amino acids: CASSLETAGNTIYF. The CDR3 nucleotides are TGTGCCAGCAGCTTAGAGACAGCCGGAAACACCATATATTTT.

A remark on this clone: The germline gene is not matched at one end of the junction; a read error may be the cause. Other DNA variants within this sample encode the same CDR3. The genes are TRBV7-9 and TRBJ1-1; TRBD1 might be the D (5 bases). Germline CDR1 and CDR2: SEHNR and FQNEAQ (reference sequence). The CDR3 totals 12 residues. The CDR3 is CSSSFGGTEAFF. The CDR3, as DNA: TGTTCCAGCAGCTTCGGGGGAACTGAAGCTTTCTTT.

This chain links TRBV14 with TRBJ2-5; TRBD2 might be the D (7 bases). From germline, CDR1 is SGHDN and CDR2 FVKESK. The CDR3 extends over 12 amino acids. Trimming stripped 3 bases from V and 7 bases from J, with 9 bases between. The CDR3, as DNA: TGTGCCAGCAGCCAGAGGGGGGGGACCCAGTACTTC. This encodes CASSQRGGTQYF. The variable domain in full, with the rest retrieved from reference TRBV14 and TRBJ2-5, is EAGVTQFPSHSVIEKGQTVTLRCDPISGHDNLYWYRRVMGKEIKFLLHFVKESKQDESGMPNNRFLAERTGGTYSTLKVQPAELEDSGVYFCASSQRGGTQYFGPGTRLLVL.